The rows below give T cell receptor beta chains drawn from one sample of a study of PD-1 blockade in classical Hodgkin lymphoma. Some clones are missing from TCRdb's copy, which holds only in-frame ones; the method was immunoSEQ multiplex PCR. The table lists roughly 100,000 clones, more than 85% of them singletons. The source material was peripheral blood mononuclear cells (PBMCs), sampled before the fourth cycle of nivolumab. These receptors were obtained from a human donor with classical Hodgkin lymphoma. Both conserved end residues are part of each CDR3. A D gene is named only where the DNA matches it firmly. Size tells how often a clone was seen (once, few, many) or the class of an expanded clone, and some rows leave it out.

d_call j_call v_call clone_size cdr3_aa cdr3_nt
. TRBJ2-1 TRBV6-5 . CATTGTYNEQFF TGTGCCACAACCGGGACTTACAATGAGCAGTTCTTC
TRBD1 TRBJ2-3 TRBV4-2 few CASSQGDRGRGADTQYF TGTGCCAGCAGCCAAGGGGACAGGGGGCGAGGGGCAGATACGCAGTATTTT
. TRBJ1-1 TRBV28 . CASSLGRAAFF TGTGCCAGCAGTTTAGGCAGGGCAGCTTTCTTT
. TRBJ1-6 TRBV30 . CAWSVGAANSPLHF TGTGCCTGGAGCGTGGGAGCTGCTAATTCACCCCTCCACTTT
TRBD2 TRBJ2-3 TRBV5-5 . CASSLGASGRRTDTQYF TGTGCCAGCAGCTTGGGGGCTAGCGGGAGACGCACAGATACGCAGTATTTT
TRBD1 TRBJ1-5 TRBV28 . CASSAPQGGSNQPQHF TGTGCCAGCAGTGCCCCACAGGGGGGTAGCAATCAGCCCCAGCATTTT
. TRBJ2-1 TRBV29-1 . CSVRDNEQFF TGCAGCGTCAGGGACAATGAGCAGTTCTTC
TRBD1 TRBJ2-3 TRBV9 . CASSGLGTATTDTQYF TGTGCCAGCAGCGGTTTAGGGACAGCTACCACAGATACGCAGTATTTT
TRBD1 TRBJ2-3 TRBV27 . CASSLFRDRITDTQYF TGTGCCAGCAGTTTATTCCGGGACAGGATCACAGATACGCAGTATTTT
. TRBJ2-5 TRBV30 . CAWSVLSSGIGETQYF TGTGCCTGGAGTGTACTCAGTAGCGGTATAGGGGAGACCCAGTACTTC
. TRBJ1-5 TRBV28 . CASTSEQGSEEGELEQPQHF TGTGCCAGCACCTCGGAACAGGGAAGTGAAGAGGGGGAGCTGGAACAGCCCCAGCATTTT
TRBD1 TRBJ1-1 TRBV28 few CASTDLTGKYTEAFF TGTGCCAGCACAGATTTGACAGGGAAGTACACTGAAGCTTTCTTT
TRBD1 TRBJ2-5 TRBV6-5 . CASSQKTGDGETQYF TGTGCCAGCAGCCAGAAGACAGGGGATGGGGAGACCCAGTACTTC
TRBD1 TRBJ1-5 TRBV9 . CASSVGQGHGNQPQHF TGTGCCAGCAGCGTAGGACAGGGGCACGGCAATCAGCCCCAGCATTTT
. TRBJ2-7 TRBV6-5 . CASSYSVENYEQYF TGTGCCAGCAGTTACTCGGTGGAAAACTACGAGCAGTACTTC
. TRBJ2-5 TRBV11-2 . CASSRPKGTIDAETQYF TGTGCCAGCAGCCGCCCGAAGGGGACGATAGACGCAGAGACCCAGTACTTC
. TRBJ1-1 TRBV2 . CASRDRGLMNTEAFF TGTGCCAGCCGGGACCGGGGACTTATGAACACTGAAGCTTTCTTT
. TRBJ2-5 TRBV7-9 once CASSLGLDAETQYF TGTGCCAGCAGCTTAGGTCTAGATGCGGAGACCCAGTACTTC